This T cell receptor beta chain appears in the sequencing data of a study of blood T cell repertoires in COVID-19. Study background: The analysed material was cDNA or gDNA that came from T cells, B-cell-depleted T cells, or PBMCs.

Profiled with immunoSEQ multiplex PCR; TCRdb holds only in-frame clones, not every one. The data hold 400,000 to 450,000 clones, with around 87% observed a single time. This CDR3 contains 15 residues. The ends lost 5 bases at V and 4 bases at J; junction bases unmatched: 10. CDR1 and CDR2 (germline): SGHTA, FQGTGA. The study drew participants aged about 18 to 89 years from some 25 US areas. The specimen was PBMCs or T cells enriched from blood (not recorded which). The sequence was collected from a man aged 25-45 years who had recovered from COVID-19. The chain carries TRBV7-3 and TRBJ2-7, with 8 bases aligning to TRBD2. The CDR3 is CASSPGGSLGYEQYF. The CDR3, as DNA: TGTGCCAGCAGCCCGGGGGGGTCACTGGGTTACGAGCAGTACTTC.